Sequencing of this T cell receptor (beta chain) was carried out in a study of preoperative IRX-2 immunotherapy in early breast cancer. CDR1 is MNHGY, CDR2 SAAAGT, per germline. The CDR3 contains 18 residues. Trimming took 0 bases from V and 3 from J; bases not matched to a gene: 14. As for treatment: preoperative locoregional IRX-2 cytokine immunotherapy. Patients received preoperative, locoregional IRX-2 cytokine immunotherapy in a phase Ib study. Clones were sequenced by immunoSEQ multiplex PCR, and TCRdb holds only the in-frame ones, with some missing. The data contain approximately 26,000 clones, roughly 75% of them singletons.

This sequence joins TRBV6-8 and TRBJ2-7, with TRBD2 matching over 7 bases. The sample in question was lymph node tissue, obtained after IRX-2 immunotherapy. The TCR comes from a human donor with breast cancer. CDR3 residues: CASSYSAVRREQGYEQYF. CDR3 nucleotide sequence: TGTGCCAGCAGTTACTCCGCCGTTCGGCGGGAGCAAGGCTACGAGCAGTACTTC.